The 9 T cell receptor beta chains in this list originate from one sample, sequenced in a study of blood T cell repertoires in COVID-19. Libraries were prepared by immunoSEQ multiplex PCR; TCRdb keeps only in-frame clonotypes and omits some of them. The sample records tens of thousands of clones, roughly four fifths being singletons. Sequences were obtained from peripheral blood. Receptors originate from a woman of 80 years or more with acute or convalescent COVID-19.

V is TRBV2 and J is TRBJ1-4; perhaps TRBD1 as D (6 bases). V was cut by 7 bases and J by 4 bases, with 13 bases left in between. The CDR3 runs 14 residues. Germline V gene sequence: CDR1 SNHLY, CDR2 FYNNEI. This CDR3 is CASKLDRRNEKLFF. Here the CDR3 DNA reads TGTGCCAGCAAGTTGGACAGACGTAATGAAAAACTGTTTTTT.

J is TRBJ1-1 and V is TRBV7-9, with 9 positions matching TRBD1. CDR3 length: 15 residues. Germline lookup yields CDR1 SEHNR and CDR2 FQNEAQ (reference sequence). V lost 0 bases and J lost 5; bases outside the gene matches: 4. CDR3 amino acids: CASSLASGQGTEAFF. DNA for the CDR3: TGTGCCAGCAGCTTAGCGTCGGGACAGGGTACTGAAGCTTTCTTT.

This chain uses TRBV27 with TRBJ2-3; 13 bases align to TRBD2. V lost 3 bases, J lost 1 base, and 7 bases stayed unmatched. Looked up from germline, CDR1 is MNHEY and CDR2 is SMNVEV (reference sequence). This CDR3 contains 18 residues. The CDR3 loop is CASSFRTSGSIGTDTQYF. The CDR3 DNA sequence: TGTGCCAGCAGTTTTCGGACTAGCGGGAGTATAGGCACAGATACGCAGTATTTT.

The chain carries TRBV29-1 and TRBJ2-2; 7 positions agree with TRBD2. This CDR3 spans 14 amino acids. Trimming removed 7 bases from V and 3 bases from J; junction bases left unmatched: 8. The germline gives CDR1 SQVTM, CDR2 ANQGSEA. CDR3 residues: CSATGLADTGELFF. The CDR3 DNA reads as TGCAGCGCGACGGGGCTAGCGGACACCGGGGAGCTGTTTTTT.

V usage is TRBV4-2 and J usage is TRBJ2-1, with 13 nucleotides matching TRBD2. The trim removed 4 bases at V and 8 bases at J, leaving 8 bases unmatched. The CDR3 consists of 16 residues. Germline V gene sequence: CDR1 LGHNA, CDR2 YNFKEQ. CDR3 DNA sequence: TGTGCCAGCAGCCCCTATCCACTAGCGGGAGGGGATGAGCAGTTCTTC. The encoded protein is CASSPYPLAGGDEQFF.

The J gene is TRBJ2-2, the V gene TRBV24-1; TRBD2 matches at 7 bases. J gave up 6 bases and V 3 bases, and 6 bases lay outside the gene matches. The CDR3 sequence is 15 residues long. CDR1 and CDR2 from the germline V gene are KGHDR and SFDVKD. The CDR3: CATSDPSAGAGELFF. CDR3 nucleotides: TGTGCCACCAGTGATCCGTCCGCGGGGGCCGGGGAGCTGTTTTTT.

The chain combines TRBV19 with TRBJ1-1; D remains unclear. With 4 bases removed from V and 6 bases from J, the gap between germline ends came to 9 bases. The germline CDR1 and CDR2 sequences are LNHDA and SQIVND (reference sequence). This CDR3 has 12 amino acids. CDR3 nucleotide sequence: TGTGCCAGTAGTACCCTATATTCTGAAGCTTTCTTT. It encodes CASSTLYSEAFF.

DNA for the CDR3: TGTGCCAGCAGGCAGACAAGCACAGATACGCAGTATTTT. Translating it yields CASRQTSTDTQYF. This chain links TRBV12-3 or TRBV12-4 with TRBJ2-3, with D unclear. V was cut by 6 bases and J by 0 bases, with 7 bases left in between. The CDR3 has 13 amino acids.

Remarks on this clone: No conserved phenylalanine or tryptophan is present at the end of the CDR3, so a read error is the likely explanation. No DNA is shown, since the ends of the CDR3 on it are uncertain; the CDR3 is the one TCRdb lists. The J gene is TRBJ2-3, the V gene TRBV11-2; the table names TRBD2, a call not compared with the DNA. In germline, CDR1 is SGHAT, CDR2 FQNNGV. The CDR3 sequence runs 10 residues, both termini included. CDR3 loop: CASSRRLRAL.